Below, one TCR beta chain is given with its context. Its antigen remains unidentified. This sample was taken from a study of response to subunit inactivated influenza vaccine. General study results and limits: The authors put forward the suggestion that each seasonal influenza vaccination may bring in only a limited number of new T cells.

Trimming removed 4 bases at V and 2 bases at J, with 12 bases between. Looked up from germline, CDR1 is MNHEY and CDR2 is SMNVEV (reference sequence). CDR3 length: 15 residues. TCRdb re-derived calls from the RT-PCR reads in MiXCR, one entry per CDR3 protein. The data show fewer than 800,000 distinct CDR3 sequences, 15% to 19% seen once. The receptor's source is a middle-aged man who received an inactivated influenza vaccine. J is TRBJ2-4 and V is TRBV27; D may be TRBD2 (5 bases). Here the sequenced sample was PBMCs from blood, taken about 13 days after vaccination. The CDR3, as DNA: TGTGCCAGCAGTTCCCTTAGCGTTTCCAAAAACATTCAGTACTTC. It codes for CASSSLSVSKNIQYF.